These 12 T cell receptor beta chains share one sample of origin, sequenced in a study of blood T cell repertoires in COVID-19. Sequencing was performed with immunoSEQ multiplex PCR; in TCRdb, only in-frame clones are kept and a portion is missing. Of around 360,000 clones in the sample, about 89% were seen once. Sequenced input: PBMCs or T cells enriched from blood (not recorded which). These receptor sequences come from a man in his forties or fifties in a cohort exposed to, infected with or recovered from COVID-19 (not recorded which).

The J gene is TRBJ1-1, the V gene TRBV27, with 8 bases matching TRBD1. The V and J ends lost 7 bases and 5 bases, in that order; junction bases with no gene match: 9. The CDR3 loop spans 14 amino acids. Germline-derived CDR1 and CDR2 are MNHEY and SMNVEV (reference sequence). CDR3 nucleotides: TGTGCCAGCAAATTGGACAGGGTAATGACTGAAGCTTTCTTT. Amino acids: CASKLDRVMTEAFF.

The chain uses TRBV18 and TRBJ2-3, with D possibly matching TRBD2 (5 bases). CDR1 and CDR2 (germline): KGHSH, LQKENI. Deletions cut 4 bases from V and 0 bases from J, with 8 bases between. This CDR3 contains 14 residues. The DNA for the CDR3 is TGTGCCAGCTCACTGCGGACTAGCACAGATACGCAGTATTTT. Protein: CASSLRTSTDTQYF.

The rearrangement uses TRBV6-5 and TRBJ1-2; D ambiguous. Trimming took off 2 bases at V and 8 bases at J, with 15 bases between the two ends. The CDR3 is 14 amino acids. Germline V gives CDR1 MNHEY, CDR2 SVGAGI. The CDR3 protein is CASSYDQTPWGYTF. The CDR3 region has the DNA TGTGCCAGCAGTTACGACCAGACACCGTGGGGCTACACCTTC.

The CDR3 sequence is CASSLVAENEKLFF. CDR3 nucleotide sequence: TGCGCCAGCAGCTTGGTAGCAGAAAATGAAAAACTGTTTTTT. V and J are TRBV5-1 and TRBJ1-4; no clear D gene. The CDR3 length is 14 residues. V lost 0 bases and J lost 5, with 8 bases in between. Germline V gene sequence: CDR1 SGHRS, CDR2 YFSETQ.

The V gene is TRBV28, the J gene TRBJ1-3; the match to TRBD1 covers 7 bases. The CDR3 covers 17 residues. Germline V lookup: CDR1 MDHEN, CDR2 SYDVKM. After removal of 6 bases from V and 1 base from J, the junction contained 12 bases not matched to a gene. The CDR3 sequence: CASSLKPGQISGNTIYF. The CDR3 DNA reads TGTGCCAGCAGCCTAAAACCGGGACAGATTTCTGGAAACACCATATATTTT.

This clone is a singleton in its sample. This sequence joins TRBV5-1 and TRBJ1-2; TRBD1 agrees at 9 bases. The CDR3 is made up of 14 amino acids. Germline CDR1 SGHRS, CDR2 YFSETQ. After removal of 4 bases from V and 3 bases from J, the junction contained 4 bases not matched to a gene. CDR3 in amino acids: CASSAGDRDYGYTF. In nucleotides, the CDR3 is TGCGCCAGCAGCGCGGGGGACAGGGACTATGGCTACACCTTC.

This clone was seen once. This chain joins TRBV19 and TRBJ2-3, with TRBD1 identical over 7 bases. V dropped 6 bases and J dropped 0; count of bases not matched to a gene: 6. CDR3 length equals 15 residues. Germline lookup yields CDR1 LNHDA and CDR2 SQIVND (reference sequence). CDR3 protein: CASSSQGVSTDTQYF. DNA of the CDR3: TGTGCCAGTAGCTCTCAGGGGGTGAGCACAGATACGCAGTATTTT.

The gene calls are TRBV2 and TRBJ1-6; 10 bases line up with TRBD1. The CDR3 is 14 amino acids. Germline CDR1 is SNHLY and CDR2 is FYNNEI. V trimming: 6 bases; J trimming: 9 bases; junction bases outside the gene matches: 5. For the CDR3, the DNA is TGTGCCAGCAGAGGACAGGGGGAGTTTTCACCCCTCCACTTT. Protein: CASRGQGEFSPLHF.

Ten or more counts support this clone. V usage is TRBV25-1 and J usage is TRBJ1-6, with D perhaps TRBD1 (5 bases). This CDR3 has 13 residues. The V end was cut by 4 bases, the J end by 5 bases, with 6 bases between. CDR1 is MGHDK and CDR2 is SYGVNS in the germline V gene. The CDR3 DNA follows: TGTGCCAGCAGTGCACAGGATAATTCACCCCTCCACTTT. It is translated as CASSAQDNSPLHF. The full variable domain, with the rest looked up from reference TRBV25-1 and TRBJ1-6, is EADIYQTPRYLVIGTGKKITLECSQTMGHDKMYWYQQDPGMELHLIHYSYGVNSTEKGDLSSESTVSRIRTEHFPLTLESARPSHTSQYLCASSAQDNSPLHFGNGTRLTVT.

This chain connects TRBV4-2 to TRBJ2-2; 9 positions match TRBD1. Germline V lookup: CDR1 LGHNA, CDR2 YNFKEQ. Germline trimming cut 3 bases from V and 9 bases from J; bases unmatched to any gene: 8. The CDR3 covers 15 residues. The CDR3 loop is CASSQEGQGFWELFF. CDR3 bases: TGTGCCAGCAGCCAGGAGGGACAGGGATTTTGGGAGCTGTTTTTT.

V is TRBV3-1 (or the pseudogene TRBV3-2) and J is TRBJ1-2; no clear D gene. The CDR3 loop spans 13 amino acids. CDR1 is LGHDT and CDR2 is YNNKEL in the germline V gene (reference sequence). V was shortened by 1 base and J by 8 bases, with 11 bases between the two germline ends. The CDR3: CASSQGAAIGYTF. CDR3 sequence (DNA): TGTGCCAGCAGCCAAGGTGCGGCCATAGGCTACACCTTC.

CDR3: CASSLYGTSGYEQYF. The CDR3 coding sequence is TGTGCCAGCAGCTTGTATGGGACTAGCGGGTACGAGCAGTACTTC. The rearrangement links TRBV5-5 to TRBJ2-7; 12 nucleotides align to TRBD2. CDR1 is SGHKS and CDR2 is YYEKEE in the germline V gene (reference sequence). Trimming at V came to 1 base and at J to 4 bases, leaving 3 bases not matched to a gene. CDR3 size: 15 residues.